These 25 T cell receptor beta chains share one sample of origin, sequenced in a study of T cells in Graves' hyperthyroidism and ophthalmopathy. Amplification targeted TCR beta CDR3 regions from RNA transcripts. The primer set for the first-round RT-PCR of the TCR CDR3 was HTBI. One entry per CDR3 protein, called by TCRdb with MiXCR from the multiplex PCR reads. Here the sample spans roughly 700,000 distinct CDR3 sequences, approximately 15% being singletons. The sample consisted of blood. The receptors come from a middle-aged man with Graves' hyperthyroidism.

There are many counts of this clonotype. The DNA for the CDR3 is TGTGCCAGCAGCCAGGGACTAGCGGCCTCCTCCTACGAGCAGTACTTC. It translates to CASSQGLAASSYEQYF. V and J are TRBV5-4 and TRBJ2-7, with TRBD2 matching over 11 bases. Germline CDR1 SGHNT, CDR2 YYREEE (reference sequence). The junction had 6 bases not matched to a gene; V was cut back by 4 bases and J by 0 bases. This CDR3 has 16 residues.

This chain links TRBV6-1 with TRBJ1-5; perhaps TRBD1 as D (6 bases). V lost 6 bases and J lost 6, with 15 bases in between. The V gene's germline CDR1 is MNHNS and CDR2 SASEGT. This CDR3 region has 14 residues. The DNA for the CDR3 is TGTGCCAGCAGACCCCGGACAGAAGGTCAGCCCCAGCATTTT. Encoded protein: CASRPRTEGQPQHF.

This clonotype was counted a few times. The genes are TRBV5-1 and TRBJ2-2; TRBD1 is a possible D gene (6 bases). The CDR3 runs 13 residues. The germline V gene encodes CDR1 SGHRS and CDR2 YFSETQ. V was pared by 6 bases and J by 4 bases, with 10 bases between. For the CDR3, the DNA is TGCGCCAGCATTAACAGGGCCACCGGGGAGCTGTTTTTT. Protein sequence: CASINRATGELFF.

This clonotype has just a few counts. The chain combines TRBV28 with TRBJ2-7, with unresolved D. There are 15 residues in the CDR3. V was shortened by 10 bases and J by 0 bases, with 19 bases between the two germline ends. The germline V gene has CDR1 MDHEN and CDR2 SYDVKM. The CDR3 sequence is CATQTPQVASYEQYF. The CDR3 coding sequence is TGTGCCACTCAGACTCCTCAAGTAGCCTCCTACGAGCAGTACTTC.

This clonotype was recorded a few times. The chain has TRBV3-1 and TRBJ1-1; TRBD1 matches at 8 bases. The CDR3 is 17 residues long. V lost 0 bases, J lost 11 bases, and 17 bases stayed unmatched. Germline loops: CDR1 LGHDT, CDR2 YNNKEL (reference sequence). CDR3: CASSQDWWTGYTNEAFF. The CDR3 DNA follows: TGTGCCAGCAGCCAAGATTGGTGGACAGGGTATACAAATGAGGCTTTCTTT. The variable domain in full, with the rest retrieved from reference TRBV3-1 and TRBJ1-1, is DTAVSQTPKYLVTQMGNDKSIKCEQNLGHDTMYWYKQDSKKFLKIMFSYNNKELIINETVPNRFSPKSPDKAHLNLHINSLELGDSAVYFCASSQDWWTGYTNEAFFGQGTRLTVV.

This clonotype occurred many times. The chain employs TRBV27 and TRBJ2-1, with D possibly matching TRBD2 (6 bases). CDR1 is MNHEY, CDR2 SMNVEV, per germline (reference sequence). The CDR3 is 14 amino acids. The germline V and J ends were trimmed by 5 bases and 2 bases, with 10 bases remaining between them. The CDR3 spells CASSLAPTYNEQFF. CDR3 nucleotides: TGTGCCAGCAGTCTAGCGCCAACCTACAATGAGCAGTTCTTC.

The genes are TRBV11-2 and TRBJ1-2; 8 bases are a match to TRBD1. The CDR3 totals 14 residues. The V gene end was trimmed by 5 bases and the J gene end by 7 bases; junction bases not matched to a gene: 9. CDR1 and CDR2 from the germline V gene are SGHAT and FQNNGV. CDR3 protein: CASSLGQGIAGYTF. CDR3 nucleotide sequence: TGTGCCAGCAGCCTAGGACAGGGAATAGCTGGCTACACCTTC.

The chain links TRBV18 to TRBJ1-2; the match to TRBD1 covers 7 bases. The V gene end was trimmed by 2 bases and the J gene end by 3 bases; junction bases not matched to a gene: 6. Germline lookup yields CDR1 KGHSH and CDR2 LQKENI. The CDR3 spans 15 residues. As DNA, the CDR3 is TGTGCCAGCTCACCAGGGTCAGGGGGTGACTATGGCTACACCTTC. Protein product: CASSPGSGGDYGYTF.

This clonotype was observed at least ten times. The gene calls are TRBV6-2 or TRBV6-3 and TRBJ2-7; 9 nucleotides agree with TRBD1. V lost 3 bases and J lost 1; bases outside the gene matches: 4. This CDR3 comprises 15 residues. The germline CDR1 and CDR2 sequences are MNHEY and SVGEGT. CDR3 sequence reads: CASSYRTGDSYEQYF. DNA of the CDR3: TGTGCCAGCAGTTATCGGACAGGGGATTCCTACGAGCAGTACTTC.

This clonotype has a handful of counts. This chain joins TRBV13 and TRBJ2-1, with TRBD2 matching over 11 bases. CDR1 and CDR2 (germline): PRHDT, FYEKMQ (reference sequence). V was pared by 3 bases and J by 5 bases, with 9 bases of the junction left unmatched. This CDR3 region has 17 residues. CDR3 sequence (DNA): TGTGCCAGCAGCTTGCCTAGCGGGAGGTATGGGGACAATGAGCAGTTCTTC. It encodes CASSLPSGRYGDNEQFF.

This clonotype was seen many times. This rearrangement joins TRBV28 to TRBJ1-2; no definite D call. The germline gives CDR1 MDHEN, CDR2 SYDVKM. Trimming shortened V by 6 bases and J by 3 bases, and 14 bases separated the two germline ends. The CDR3 runs 14 residues. This chain's CDR3 is CASRKEAAYYGYTF. CDR3 bases: TGTGCCAGCAGGAAGGAGGCAGCCTACTATGGCTACACCTTC.

The sample holds a few counts of this clonotype. The rearrangement uses TRBV4-1 and TRBJ2-5; D gene ambiguous. The CDR3 covers 15 residues. Germline loops: CDR1 MGHRA, CDR2 YSYEKL. V shed 0 bases and J shed 3 bases, with 11 bases lying between them. The CDR3 nucleotides are TGCGCCAGCAGCCAAGAAAACGGATGGGAAGAGACCCAGTACTTC. This gives the protein CASSQENGWEETQYF.

This clonotype has just a few counts. The chain combines TRBV7-2 with TRBJ2-1; a weak D match, TRBD2 (5 bases). CDR1 SGHTA and CDR2 FQGNSA come from the germline V gene. V was shortened by 2 bases and J by 4 bases, with 15 bases between the two germline ends. The CDR3 length is 16 residues. The chain's CDR3 is CASSLMSTGGYNEQFF. CDR3 coding DNA: TGTGCCAGCAGCTTAATGTCAACTGGCGGGTACAATGAGCAGTTCTTC.

This clonotype has ten or more counts. The J gene is TRBJ2-2, the V gene TRBV28; TRBD2 matches 7 bases. CDR1 is MDHEN and CDR2 is SYDVKM in the germline V gene. J gave up 7 bases and V 3 bases, and 11 bases lay outside the gene matches. The CDR3 is 16 residues long. The CDR3 loop reads CASSFGAGVIVGELFF. As DNA, the CDR3 is TGTGCCAGCAGTTTCGGCGCGGGAGTAATCGTCGGGGAGCTGTTTTTT.

The CDR3 coding sequence is TGTGCCAGCAGTATGACAGGGGGGGATCCTGAAGCTTTCTTT. Translated: CASSMTGGDPEAFF. V is TRBV12-3 or TRBV12-4 and J is TRBJ1-1; 9 nucleotides match TRBD1. Germline trimming cut 5 bases from V and 6 bases from J; bases unmatched to any gene: 7. The CDR3 has 14 residues.

In regard to this clonotype: One base away lies a much larger clone, so this may be a sequencing read error. V gene TRBV6-2 or TRBV6-3 combines with J gene TRBJ2-1; D gene unclear. The CDR3 runs 14 residues. The germline V gene encodes CDR1 MNHEY and CDR2 SVGEGT. V was shortened by 2 bases and J by 8 bases, with 13 bases between the two germline ends. The CDR3 spells CASSYPLLFDEQFF. The CDR3 bases are TGTGCCAGCAGTTACCCCTTACTTTTCGATGAGCAGTTCTTC.

This clonotype was counted ten times or more. The chain carries TRBV28 and TRBJ2-7, with 13 bases matching TRBD2. In germline, CDR1 is MDHEN, CDR2 SYDVKM. The CDR3 is 17 amino acids. The trim removed 2 bases at V and 4 bases at J, leaving 8 bases unmatched. The CDR3 nucleotides are TGTGCCAGCAGTTTAGGCACTAGCGGGAGGGCCGGGTACGAGCAGTACTTC. Translation gives CASSLGTSGRAGYEQYF.

The chain joins TRBV18 to TRBJ2-7; either TRBD1 or TRBD2 may fit D (5 bases each). The germline V gene has CDR1 KGHSH and CDR2 LQKENI. This CDR3 has 14 residues. V lost 2 bases and J lost 6, with 14 bases in between. As DNA, the CDR3 is TGTGCCAGCTCACCAGAGGGCAGGGTCGGCGAGCAGTACTTC. Its translation is CASSPEGRVGEQYF.

There are many counts of this clonotype. The V call is TRBV24-1, the J call TRBJ1-2; TRBD1 aligns across 7 bases. The germline gives CDR1 KGHDR, CDR2 SFDVKD. This CDR3 comprises 13 residues. J lost 4 bases, V lost 5 bases, and 3 bases had no gene match. The CDR3 protein is CATSAAGGYGYTF. As DNA, the CDR3 is TGTGCCACCAGTGCGGCAGGGGGCTATGGCTACACCTTC.

This clonotype was detected ten times or more. V gene TRBV5-1 combines with J gene TRBJ1-1; 9 bases fit TRBD1. The CDR3 sequence is 16 residues long. The trim removed 2 bases at V and 10 bases at J, leaving 15 bases unmatched. Per germline, CDR1 SGHRS and CDR2 YFSETQ. This CDR3 reads CASSFDGTGLRVGAFF. DNA for the CDR3: TGCGCCAGCAGCTTTGATGGGACAGGGCTCCGAGTTGGAGCTTTCTTT.

This clonotype was recorded at least ten times. The rearrangement links TRBV12-3 or TRBV12-4 to TRBJ2-2; 10 bases agree with TRBD1. The CDR3 is made up of 16 amino acids. Trimming cost V 5 bases and J 2 bases; bases outside gene matches: 5. CDR3: CASSPTGGPNTGELFF. The DNA for the CDR3 is TGTGCCAGCAGTCCGACAGGGGGCCCAAACACCGGGGAGCTGTTTTTT.

V usage is TRBV20-1 and J usage is TRBJ1-1; 9 nucleotides line up with TRBD1. The CDR3 has 14 residues. With V trimmed by 1 base and J by 5 bases, 5 bases remained unmatched. Germline assignment: CDR1 DFQATT and CDR2 SNEGSKA (reference sequence). This CDR3 is CSARARTGETEAFF. Here the CDR3 DNA reads TGCAGTGCTAGAGCGAGGACAGGGGAGACTGAAGCTTTCTTT.

This clonotype was seen a few times. The V gene is TRBV13, the J gene TRBJ2-1, with a possible D match to TRBD2 (6 bases). The CDR3 runs to 16 residues. V shed 2 bases and J shed 1 base, with 12 bases lying between them. Germline-derived CDR1 and CDR2 are PRHDT and FYEKMQ (reference sequence). CDR3 sequence (DNA): TGTGCCAGCAGCTTAATAGGGGAGGTATCCTACAATGAGCAGTTCTTC. Its protein is CASSLIGEVSYNEQFF.

This clonotype was found a few times. V and J are TRBV2 and TRBJ1-5; 7 bases line up with TRBD1. Germline V gene sequence: CDR1 SNHLY, CDR2 FYNNEI. The CDR3 is made up of 15 amino acids. The junction had 11 bases not matched to a gene; V was cut back by 5 bases and J by 7 bases. This CDR3 reads CASSFDRVGRQPQHF. The CDR3 DNA sequence: TGTGCCAGCAGTTTTGACAGGGTAGGAAGGCAGCCCCAGCATTTT.

This clonotype was seen at least ten times. The J gene is TRBJ2-6, the V gene TRBV12-3 or TRBV12-4; no firm D call. Trimming left V 3 bases short and J 1 base short, with 4 bases between. This CDR3 region has 14 residues. The CDR3 DNA reads TGTGCCAGCAGTTTGTTATCTGGGGCCAACGTCCTGACTTTC. Translated: CASSLLSGANVLTF.